The clone carrying this T cell receptor beta chain was counted at least ten times. During construction of the library, unique molecular identifiers were attached to individual cDNA molecules for quantitative, reproducible TCR counting. Each CDR3 protein is one row after TCRdb ran MiXCR on the RACE reads. The sample consists of roughly 88,000 distinct CDR3 sequences, 9.6% of them appearing once. The record originates from a study of human T cells and chemical hapten exposure. Time point specified: pre-sensitization, week 0. Indicated treatment: therapeutic diphenylcyclopropenone sensitization with weekly scalp DPC. This CDR3 spans 14 amino acids. The germline gives CDR1 SGHDT, CDR2 YYEEEE. V lost 2 bases, J lost 5 bases, and 12 bases lay in between.

V is TRBV5-6 and J is TRBJ2-3; no definite D call. This TCR derives from a woman between 40 and 55 years old with alopecia areata. Some clones in this sample may be carry-over from other donors' samples. The sequencing here drew on whole blood, taken in connection with sensitization to the hapten diphenylcyclopropenone (DPC). DNA of the CDR3: TGTGCCAGCAGCTTACAAGGACCGGGAGATACGCAGTATTTT. This sequence encodes CASSLQGPGDTQYF.